Below, 12 T cell receptor beta chains from the same sample are listed, as sequenced in a study of vaccination and CD4 T cells after COVID-19. The Oncomine TCR Beta short-read assay was applied to DNA of cultured CD4+ T cells. MiXCR, run by TCRdb on the PCR reads, gives a single entry per CDR3 protein. Altogether 20,000 to 25,000 distinct CDR3 sequences are present, approximately 56% being singletons, with the ten largest covering about an eighth. The antigens for these receptors are not known. The treatment: roughly ten-day PBMC culture with coronavirus spike peptide pools or control peptides (ViraFEST assay). The source was CD4+ T cells from blood, cultured in vitro, collected after SARS-CoV-2 vaccination. The receptors stem from a human donor who received a COVID-19 vaccine.

V is TRBV15 and J is TRBJ2-2; D unresolved. CDR1 is LNHNV, CDR2 YYDKDF, per germline (reference sequence). Trimming shortened V by 3 bases and J by 6 bases, and 14 bases separated the two germline ends. The CDR3 runs to 15 residues. The CDR3 DNA reads as TGTGCCACCAGCAGGAAAGTCCTGTTAGCCGGGGAGCTGTTTTTT. It yields the protein CATSRKVLLAGELFF.

The chain has TRBV5-4 and TRBJ2-3; TRBD1 or TRBD2 may be the D gene (6 bases each). This CDR3 region has 15 residues. CDR1 is SGHNT and CDR2 is YYREEE in the germline V gene (reference sequence). V was clipped by 0 bases and J by 1 base, with 9 bases between them. This CDR3 reads CASSLAGAGTDTQYF. CDR3 nucleotide sequence: TGTGCCAGCAGCTTGGCGGGGGCGGGCACAGATACGCAGTATTTT.

This sequence joins TRBV4-1 and TRBJ1-5; TRBD1 aligns across 9 bases. CDR1 is MGHRA, CDR2 YSYEKL, per germline. The CDR3 has 17 amino acids. J gave up 2 bases and V 1 base, and 6 bases lay outside the gene matches. The CDR3 region is CASSQVPTGGGNQPQHF. For the CDR3, the DNA is TGCGCCAGCAGCCAAGTACCCACAGGGGGCGGCAATCAGCCCCAGCATTTT.

The chain uses TRBV12-3 or TRBV12-4 and TRBJ1-1; 8 bases match TRBD1. J was trimmed by 5 bases and V by 5 bases; bases with no gene match: 4. This CDR3 is built from 13 residues. The CDR3 sequence is CASSIGQGTEAFF. DNA of the CDR3: TGTGCCAGCAGTATCGGACAGGGAACTGAAGCTTTCTTT.

This rearrangement joins TRBV7-6 to TRBJ2-5, with TRBD2 as a possible D gene (5 bases). The germline CDR1 and CDR2 sequences are SGHVS and FNYEAQ. The V end lost 5 bases, the J end lost 0 bases, and 13 bases lay between the germline ends. This CDR3 contains 15 residues. CDR3 in amino acids: CASSPGLEYQETQYF. The CDR3 DNA reads as TGTGCCAGCAGCCCAGGACTGGAGTACCAAGAGACCCAGTACTTC.

This clonotype was seen once. This chain connects TRBV20-1 to TRBJ1-2, with 8 positions matching TRBD1. The CDR3 is 11 amino acids. CDR1 and CDR2 (germline): DFQATT, SNEGSKA (reference sequence). V was clipped by 5 bases and J by 7 bases; unmatched bases: 3. CDR3 in amino acids: CSAGTGAGYTF. Written as DNA, the CDR3 is TGCAGTGCTGGGACAGGCGCTGGCTACACCTTC.

The chain joins TRBV2 to TRBJ2-3; TRBD2 matches 8 bases. V trimming: 7 bases; J trimming: 4 bases; junction bases outside the gene matches: 4. The CDR3 totals 13 residues. Germline V gene lookup returns CDR1 SNHLY and CDR2 FYNNEI. The CDR3 spells CASTRLAPDTQYF. As DNA, the CDR3 is TGTGCCAGCACCCGACTAGCGCCAGATACGCAGTATTTT.

The chain combines TRBV7-9 with TRBJ2-3; D remains unclear. The CDR3 sequence is 16 residues long. The germline gives CDR1 SEHNR, CDR2 FQNEAQ (reference sequence). The V end lost 5 bases, the J end lost 0 bases, and 15 bases lay between the germline ends. CDR3 DNA sequence: TGTGCCAGCAGCATCGAAAATTTAGCTAGCACAGATACGCAGTATTTT. As protein: CASSIENLASTDTQYF.

The V call is TRBV5-4, the J call TRBJ1-2; D gene uncertain. The germline V and J ends were trimmed by 0 bases and 8 bases, with 11 bases remaining between them. The CDR3 runs to 13 residues. The germline CDR1 and CDR2 sequences are SGHNT and YYREEE (reference sequence). The CDR3 here is CASSLDLTSGYTF. The CDR3, as DNA: TGTGCCAGCAGCTTGGATTTGACCAGCGGCTACACCTTC.

V and J are TRBV27 and TRBJ2-5; TRBD2 might be the D (6 bases). The CDR3 is 15 amino acids. CDR1 MNHEY and CDR2 SMNVEV come from the germline V gene (reference sequence). The V end lost 3 bases, the J end lost 5 bases, and 16 bases lay between the germline ends. The CDR3 DNA sequence: TGTGCCAGCAGTTTGATGGGGAGGTCAGAGGAGACCCAGTACTTC. Translating gives CASSLMGRSEETQYF.

V is TRBV24-1 and J is TRBJ1-5; D gene uncertain. This CDR3 comprises 17 residues. The germline V and J ends were trimmed by 6 bases and 2 bases, with 19 bases remaining between them. CDR1 is KGHDR and CDR2 is SFDVKD in the germline V gene. CDR3 DNA: TGTGCCACCAGTCCCCGCCTGGATGCCCGGGGCAATCAGCCCCAGCATTTT. This translates into CATSPRLDARGNQPQHF.

The chain uses TRBV2 and TRBJ2-7; 8 bases are a match to TRBD1. Germline V CDR1 and CDR2: SNHLY, FYNNEI. The CDR3 has 13 residues. CDR3 protein: CARLDRGSGEQYF. CDR3 nucleotides: TGTGCTAGACTAGACAGGGGATCTGGCGAGCAGTACTTC.